This T cell receptor beta chain is drawn from a study of shared clonotypes between healthy human individuals. The protocol was immunoSEQ multiplex PCR, while the TCRdb copy is restricted to in-frame clones and leaves out a portion. This table has some 2,100,000 clones, 95% appearing once. The V gene end was trimmed by 5 bases and the J gene end by 4 bases; junction bases not matched to a gene: 8. The CDR3 covers 15 residues. Germline V gene data show CDR1 as MNHEY and CDR2 as SVGAGI. Donors comprised only Caucasian adults living in Nashville, Tennessee. Sequenced: naive CD4+ T cells sorted from blood. Documented subset: CD45RA+ positively selected. The chain employs TRBV6-5 and TRBJ1-1; 9 positions match TRBD1. The source of this sequence is a man aged 18-30 years in good health. Written as DNA, the CDR3 is TGTGCCAGCAGTCTGTCGACAGGGGGTACCACTGAAGCTTTCTTT. Amino acids: CASSLSTGGTTEAFF.